A single sample is the source of the 5 T cell receptor beta chains below, sequenced in a study of cytomegalovirus exposure and HLA in healthy donors. Produced via immunoSEQ multiplex PCR; TCRdb's table is partial and in-frame only. Of about 120,000 clones listed, more than 70% are singletons. Sample: PBMCs. Receptors were obtained from a woman aged 25 to 39 in good health and CMV-seronegative.

The J gene is TRBJ2-3, the V gene TRBV5-5, with D perhaps TRBD2 (5 bases). Trimming removed 2 bases at V and 4 bases at J, with 11 bases between. Germline-derived CDR1 and CDR2 are SGHKS and YYEKEE (reference sequence). The CDR3 has 14 residues. The CDR3 reads CASSFYTGADTQYF. The CDR3 bases are TGTGCCAGCAGCTTTTATACCGGGGCAGATACGCAGTATTTT.

The CDR3 DNA reads TGCGCCAGCGGGGACAGGGGGCGTAGCACAGATACGCAGTATTTT. Protein: CASGDRGRSTDTQYF. This chain connects TRBV5-1 to TRBJ2-3, with 12 bases that match TRBD1. V dropped 7 bases and J dropped 0; count of bases not matched to a gene: 3. The germline V gene has CDR1 SGHRS and CDR2 YFSETQ. The CDR3 is 15 residues long.

Concerning this clone: At one end, the junction sequence differs from germline, possibly due to a read error. V gene TRBV7-9 combines with J gene TRBJ2-5; D might be TRBD2 (6 bases). The CDR3 has 17 residues. Germline values: CDR1 SEHNR, CDR2 FQNEAQ (reference sequence). CDR3 DNA sequence: TGTGCCAGCAGCCTAGCGAGGATGAGCGGTGTGACGATGCCCCAGTACTTC. Translation gives CASSLARMSGVTMPQYF.

The V call is TRBV2, the J call TRBJ2-2; possibly TRBD2 for D (6 bases). The germline V gene has CDR1 SNHLY and CDR2 FYNNEI. Trimming took off 6 bases at V and 7 bases at J, with 12 bases between the two ends. This CDR3 has 13 amino acids. The CDR3 region has the DNA TGTGCCAGCAGGCGGGGACTCGTCGGGGAGCTGTTTTTT. This encodes CASRRGLVGELFF.

V usage is TRBV5-8 and J usage is TRBJ2-1; possible D gene TRBD2, 6 bases. Germline-derived CDR1 and CDR2 are SGHTS and YDEGEE. The CDR3 is 11 residues long. V was clipped by 4 bases and J by 12 bases, with 11 bases between them. The CDR3 spells CASSLLGGQFF. As DNA, the CDR3 is TGTGCCAGCAGCCTCCTGGGGGGGCAGTTCTTC.